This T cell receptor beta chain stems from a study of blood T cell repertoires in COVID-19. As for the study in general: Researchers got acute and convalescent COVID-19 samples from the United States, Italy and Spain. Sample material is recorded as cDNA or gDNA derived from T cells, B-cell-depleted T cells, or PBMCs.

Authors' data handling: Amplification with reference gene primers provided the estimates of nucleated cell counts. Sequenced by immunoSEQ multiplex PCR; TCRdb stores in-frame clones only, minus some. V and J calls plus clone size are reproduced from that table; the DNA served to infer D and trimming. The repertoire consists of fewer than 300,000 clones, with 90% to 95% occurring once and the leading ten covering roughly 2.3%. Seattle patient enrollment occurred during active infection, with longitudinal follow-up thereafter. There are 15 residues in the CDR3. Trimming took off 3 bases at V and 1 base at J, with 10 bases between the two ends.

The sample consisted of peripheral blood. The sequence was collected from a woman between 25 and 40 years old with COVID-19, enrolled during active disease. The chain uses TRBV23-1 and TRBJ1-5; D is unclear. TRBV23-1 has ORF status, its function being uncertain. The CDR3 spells CASSHRGESNQPQHF. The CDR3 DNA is TGCGCCAGCAGTCATCGGGGAGAAAGCAATCAGCCCCAGCATTTT.